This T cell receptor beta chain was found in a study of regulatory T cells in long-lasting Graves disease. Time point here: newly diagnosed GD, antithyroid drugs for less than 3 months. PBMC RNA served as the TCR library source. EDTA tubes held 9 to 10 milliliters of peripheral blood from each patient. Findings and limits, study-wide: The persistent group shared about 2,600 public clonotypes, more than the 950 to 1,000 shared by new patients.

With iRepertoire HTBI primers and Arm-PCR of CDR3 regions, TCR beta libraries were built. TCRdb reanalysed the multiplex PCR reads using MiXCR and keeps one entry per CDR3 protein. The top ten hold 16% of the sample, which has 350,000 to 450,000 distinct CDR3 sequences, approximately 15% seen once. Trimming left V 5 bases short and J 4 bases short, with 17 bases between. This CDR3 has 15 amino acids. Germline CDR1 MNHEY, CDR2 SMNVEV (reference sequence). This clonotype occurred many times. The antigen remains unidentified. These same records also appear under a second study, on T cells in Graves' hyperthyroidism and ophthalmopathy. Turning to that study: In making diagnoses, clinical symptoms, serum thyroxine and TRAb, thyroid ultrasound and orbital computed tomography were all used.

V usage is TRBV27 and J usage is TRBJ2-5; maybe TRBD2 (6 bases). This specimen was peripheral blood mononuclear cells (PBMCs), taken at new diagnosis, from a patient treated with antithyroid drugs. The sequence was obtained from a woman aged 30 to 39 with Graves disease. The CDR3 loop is CASSASGAGRETQYF. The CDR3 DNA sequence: TGTGCCAGCAGTGCCTCCGGGGCGGGACGAGAGACCCAGTACTTC.